This TCR beta chain was sequenced in a study of metastatic and nonmetastatic thyroid tumors (dated by TCRdb to the early 2020s). With regard to the full study: The researchers compared repertoires between peripheral blood samples and tumor or nodule tissue samples from patients with malignant or benign thyroid disease. Overall study outcomes, separate from this receptor: In both blood and tumor samples, malignant tumors were reported to have significantly higher TCR beta diversity than benign nodules.

Receptor libraries were prepared by PCR. Sequencing used an Illumina HiSeq 4000. High-throughput sequencing was used to profile the TCR beta-chain CDR3 region of each patient. On the study's bioinformatics: Drawing on CDR3 differences between clinicopathological groups, the researchers built a classifier meant to tell apart patients with distant-metastatic papillary thyroid cancer. To measure repertoire diversity the researchers used the Shannon index, while the Morisita-Horn index served to gauge how similar the tumor and blood repertoires were. The public reads were quality trimmed at Q25 with fastp and then assembled into clones with MiXCR by TCRdb, keeping productive beta chains. The V and J calls, along with clone size, are taken from TCRdb and not from the paper's own processing. The sample profile shows about 45,000 clones; about 4% of them were found once. The ten largest clones represent over 8% of the sample.

None of the patients had been given any treatment before thyroid surgery. Using T-cell receptor beta sequencing, the study looked back at clinical samples from patients collected from about 2012 to 2018. This clone was seen at least ten times. No antigen is known for it. One base away there is no much larger clone; base qualities are not given. Sequencing input: blood. The sequence was obtained from a female donor with papillary thyroid cancer or a benign thyroid nodule (not recorded which). Some clones in this sample may be carry-over from other donors' samples.

The DNA is TGTGCCAGCAAAGGAGAGAGCTCCTATAATTCACCCCTCCACTTT. Translated, this is CASKGESSYNSPLHF. Recombination joined TRBV7-2 with TRBJ1-6, with the D gene call left open. The CDR3 contains 15 residues, cysteine and phenylalanine counted. Here the CDR3 DNA is all that survives: 45 bases in frame from base 1. V drops 7 bases and J drops 0 bases, leaving 10 bases in between. From the germline V gene, CDR1 is SGHTA and CDR2 is FQGNSA.